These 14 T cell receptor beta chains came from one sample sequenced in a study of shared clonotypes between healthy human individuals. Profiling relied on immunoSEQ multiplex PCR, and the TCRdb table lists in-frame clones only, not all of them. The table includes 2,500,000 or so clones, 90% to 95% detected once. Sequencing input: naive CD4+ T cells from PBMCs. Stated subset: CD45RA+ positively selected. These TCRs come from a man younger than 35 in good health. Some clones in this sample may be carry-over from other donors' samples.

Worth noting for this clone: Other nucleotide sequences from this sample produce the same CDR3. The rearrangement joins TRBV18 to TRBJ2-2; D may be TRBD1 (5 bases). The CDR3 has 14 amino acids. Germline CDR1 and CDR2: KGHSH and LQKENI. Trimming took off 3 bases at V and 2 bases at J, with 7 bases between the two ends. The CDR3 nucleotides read TGTGCCAGCTCACCCGACAGAAACACCGGGGAGCTGTTTTTT. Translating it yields CASSPDRNTGELFF.

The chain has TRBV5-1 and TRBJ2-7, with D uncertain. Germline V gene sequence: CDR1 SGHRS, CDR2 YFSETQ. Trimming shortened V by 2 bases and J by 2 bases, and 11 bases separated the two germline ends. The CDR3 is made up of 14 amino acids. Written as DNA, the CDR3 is TGCGCCAGCAGCTTTTTCCCGGAAACCTACGAGCAGTACTTC. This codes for CASSFFPETYEQYF.

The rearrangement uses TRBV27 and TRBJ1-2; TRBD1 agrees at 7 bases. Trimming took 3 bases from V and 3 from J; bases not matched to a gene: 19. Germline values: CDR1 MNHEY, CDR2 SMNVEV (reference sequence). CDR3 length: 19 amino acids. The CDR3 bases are TGTGCCAGCAGTTTCGTCCAGGGGGGGCGCGGGCAGGGGGACTATGGCTACACCTTC. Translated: CASSFVQGGRGQGDYGYTF.

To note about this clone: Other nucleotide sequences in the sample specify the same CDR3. The CDR3 region is CASSLASGGTDTQYF. The CDR3, as DNA: TGCGCCAGCAGCTTGGCCTCCGGCGGCACAGATACGCAGTATTTT. The chain recombines TRBV5-1 with TRBJ2-3; D is undetermined. Trimming cost V 0 bases and J 1 base, with 9 bases left between them. This CDR3 has 15 amino acids. CDR1 and CDR2 (germline): SGHRS, YFSETQ.

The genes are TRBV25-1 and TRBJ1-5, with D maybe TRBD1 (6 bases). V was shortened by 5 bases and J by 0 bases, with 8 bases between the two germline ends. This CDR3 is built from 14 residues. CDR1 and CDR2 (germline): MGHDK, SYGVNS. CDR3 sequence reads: CASSRGGSNQPQHF. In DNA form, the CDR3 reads TGTGCCAGCAGTAGAGGGGGTAGCAATCAGCCCCAGCATTTT.

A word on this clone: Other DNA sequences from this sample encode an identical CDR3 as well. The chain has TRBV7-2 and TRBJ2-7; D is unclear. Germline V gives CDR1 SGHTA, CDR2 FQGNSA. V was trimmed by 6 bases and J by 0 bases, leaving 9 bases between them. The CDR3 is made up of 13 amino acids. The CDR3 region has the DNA TGTGCCAGCAGTCCGACAAGCTCCTACGAGCAGTACTTC. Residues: CASSPTSSYEQYF. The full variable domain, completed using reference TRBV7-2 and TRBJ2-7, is GAGVSQSPSNKVTEKGKDVELRCDPISGHTALYWYRQSLGQGLEFLIYFQGNSAPDKSGLPSDRFSAERTGGSVSTLTIQRTQQEDSAVYLCASSPTSSYEQYFGPGTRLTVT.

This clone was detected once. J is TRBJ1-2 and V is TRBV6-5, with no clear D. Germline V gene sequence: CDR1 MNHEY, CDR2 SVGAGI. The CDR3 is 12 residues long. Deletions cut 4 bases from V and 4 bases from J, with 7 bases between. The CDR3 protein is CASSSPAYGYTF. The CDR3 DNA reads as TGTGCCAGCAGTTCTCCGGCCTATGGCTACACCTTC.

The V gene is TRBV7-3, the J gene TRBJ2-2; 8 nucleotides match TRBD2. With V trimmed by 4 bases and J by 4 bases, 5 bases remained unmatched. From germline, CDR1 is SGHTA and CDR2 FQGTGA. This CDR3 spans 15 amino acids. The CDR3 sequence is CASSSGGRGTGELFF. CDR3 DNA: TGTGCCAGCAGCTCGGGAGGGCGTGGCACCGGGGAGCTGTTTTTT.

DNA for the CDR3: TGTGCCAGCGCCGCAGACAGGGGGCGGACTGAAGCTTTCTTT. This encodes CASAADRGRTEAFF. This rearrangement joins TRBV2 to TRBJ1-1, with TRBD1 matching 10 bases. In germline, CDR1 is SNHLY, CDR2 FYNNEI. J lost 5 bases, V lost 8 bases, and 8 bases had no gene match. This CDR3 spans 14 amino acids.

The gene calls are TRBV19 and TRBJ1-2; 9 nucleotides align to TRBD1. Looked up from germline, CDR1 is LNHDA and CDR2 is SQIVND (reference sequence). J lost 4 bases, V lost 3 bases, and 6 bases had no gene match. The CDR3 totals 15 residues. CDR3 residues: CASSMGGQGRYGYTF. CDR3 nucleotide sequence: TGTGCCAGTAGTATGGGAGGACAGGGGCGCTATGGCTACACCTTC.

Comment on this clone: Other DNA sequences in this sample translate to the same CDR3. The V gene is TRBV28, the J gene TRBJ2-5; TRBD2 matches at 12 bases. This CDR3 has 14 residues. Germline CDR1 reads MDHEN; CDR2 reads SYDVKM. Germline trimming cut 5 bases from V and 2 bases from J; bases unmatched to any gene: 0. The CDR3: CASSLAGGQETQYF. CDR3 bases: TGTGCCAGCAGTCTAGCGGGAGGGCAAGAGACCCAGTACTTC.

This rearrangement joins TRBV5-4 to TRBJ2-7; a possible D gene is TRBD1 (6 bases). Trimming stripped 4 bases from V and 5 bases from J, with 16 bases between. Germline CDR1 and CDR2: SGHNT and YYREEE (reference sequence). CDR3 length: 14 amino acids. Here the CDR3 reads CASSRVGGEDEQYF. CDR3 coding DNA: TGTGCCAGCAGCCGGGTAGGGGGAGAGGACGAGCAGTACTTC.

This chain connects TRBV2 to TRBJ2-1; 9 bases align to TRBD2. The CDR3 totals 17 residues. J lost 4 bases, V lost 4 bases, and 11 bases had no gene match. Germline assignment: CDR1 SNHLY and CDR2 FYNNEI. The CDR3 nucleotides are TGTGCCAGCAGTGTCAGAGGGCGCGGGAGGGGTTACAATGAGCAGTTCTTC. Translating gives CASSVRGRGRGYNEQFF.

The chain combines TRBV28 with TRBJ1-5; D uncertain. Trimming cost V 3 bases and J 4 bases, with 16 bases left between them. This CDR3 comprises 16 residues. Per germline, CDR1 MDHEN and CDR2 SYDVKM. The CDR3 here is CASSLRVWRQNQPQHF. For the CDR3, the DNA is TGTGCCAGCAGTTTGCGGGTTTGGCGGCAAAATCAGCCCCAGCATTTT.